Listed here are 25 T cell receptor beta chains from one sample, sequenced in a study of Graves' ophthalmopathy and Graves' hyperthyroidism. From RNA, the CDR3 regions of TCR beta chains were amplified and sequenced. A first-round RT-PCR used HTBI primers, followed by a second-round multiplex PCR. From the multiplex PCR reads, TCRdb called clonotypes with MiXCR, one entry per CDR3 protein. The repertoire holds about 240,000 distinct CDR3 sequences, with 45% as singletons. Sequences were obtained from peripheral blood. Receptors were obtained from an adult man with Graves' ophthalmopathy.

This clonotype was observed many times. CDR3 sequence (DNA): TGTGCCAGCAGCTTGGTGCCGATTTTGTACCAAGAGACCCAGTACTTC. It encodes CASSLVPILYQETQYF. This chain uses TRBV7-2 with TRBJ2-5; D is ambiguous. V lost 3 bases, J lost 0 bases, and 14 bases lay in between. The CDR3 length is 16 residues. Germline V CDR1 and CDR2: SGHTA, FQGNSA.

The chain recombines TRBV7-2 with TRBJ1-6, with TRBD1 as a possible D gene (5 bases). CDR1 and CDR2 from the germline V gene are SGHTA and FQGNSA. This CDR3 has 13 residues. V dropped 5 bases and J dropped 9 bases, with 11 bases sitting between them. The CDR3 coding sequence is TGTGCCAGCAGCCGGGGCCATGGTTCACCCCTCCACTTT. It translates to CASSRGHGSPLHF.

In its sample, this clonotype was seen a few times. The rearrangement joins TRBV7-9 to TRBJ2-2; unclear D gene. Germline V gene data show CDR1 as SEHNR and CDR2 as FQNEAQ (reference sequence). The CDR3 covers 14 residues. V gave up 5 bases and J gave up 4 bases, with 11 bases separating them. The CDR3 nucleotides read TGTGCCAGCAGCCCCCAGGTCACCACCGGGGAGCTGTTTTTT. Amino acids: CASSPQVTTGELFF.

This clonotype was detected ten times or more. V is TRBV24-1 and J is TRBJ2-5; D ambiguous. Germline CDR1 is KGHDR and CDR2 is SFDVKD. V shed 0 bases and J shed 7 bases, with 8 bases lying between them. The CDR3 totals 13 residues. The DNA of the CDR3 is TGTGCCACCAGTGATTTGCTGGGTTGGACCCAGTACTTC. Translated: CATSDLLGWTQYF.

The sample holds a few counts of this clonotype. The rearrangement joins TRBV7-2 to TRBJ1-5; D unclear. V gave up 0 bases and J gave up 5 bases, with 8 bases separating them. Germline CDR1 and CDR2: SGHTA and FQGNSA. The CDR3 extends over 14 amino acids. As DNA, the CDR3 is TGTGCCAGCAGCTTAGCGCTGGGATATCAGCCCCAGCATTTT. Translating gives CASSLALGYQPQHF. Full variable domain (rest looked up from reference TRBV7-2 and TRBJ1-5): GAGVSQSPSNKVTEKGKDVELRCDPISGHTALYWYRQSLGQGLEFLIYFQGNSAPDKSGLPSDRFSAERTGGSVSTLTIQRTQQEDSAVYLCASSLALGYQPQHFGDGTRLSIL.

The genes are TRBV5-6 and TRBJ1-2; D not certain. The CDR3 is made up of 14 amino acids. Trimming left V 4 bases short and J 4 bases short, with 14 bases between. Germline CDR1 reads SGHDT; CDR2 reads YYEEEE. Here the CDR3 reads CASSPQGQTYGYTF. The CDR3 nucleotides are TGTGCCAGCAGCCCACAAGGGCAGACCTATGGCTACACCTTC.

The rearrangement uses TRBV12-3 or TRBV12-4 and TRBJ2-5; no reliable D call. Trimming left V 2 bases short and J 2 bases short, with 9 bases between. CDR3 length: 14 residues. CDR3 protein: CASSLSSVQETQYF. The CDR3 region has the DNA TGTGCCAGCAGTTTATCGTCGGTTCAAGAGACCCAGTACTTC.

This clonotype turned up a few times. The genes are TRBV2 and TRBJ2-7, with D perhaps matching TRBD2 (5 bases). CDR3 length equals 15 residues. Germline CDR1 SNHLY, CDR2 FYNNEI. Trimming shortened V by 3 bases and J by 2 bases, and 14 bases separated the two germline ends. CDR3 DNA sequence: TGTGCCAGCAGTGAGGGAGCCCCACCCGCCTACGAGCAGTACTTC. Translating gives CASSEGAPPAYEQYF.

The chain uses TRBV29-1 and TRBJ1-2; the D is unclear. The CDR3 contains 14 residues. Germline V gene sequence: CDR1 SQVTM, CDR2 ANQGSEA. V was trimmed by 8 bases and J by 4 bases, leaving 20 bases between them. In DNA, the CDR3 is TGCAGCCAAGCCGACCCCCGGGCTGGCTATGGCTACACCTTC. It is translated as CSQADPRAGYGYTF.

This clonotype has only a few counts. V is TRBV7-9 and J is TRBJ1-2; TRBD1 matches at 8 bases. The trim removed 4 bases at V and 7 bases at J, leaving 17 bases unmatched. The CDR3 totals 17 residues. Germline V gene lookup returns CDR1 SEHNR and CDR2 FQNEAQ (reference sequence). The CDR3 loop reads CASSSKGQAAGSSGYTF. The CDR3 coding sequence is TGTGCCAGCAGCTCGAAGGGACAGGCTGCCGGGTCGTCTGGCTACACCTTC.

As to this clonotype: With a much larger clone just one base away, this may be a read error. V is TRBV20-1 and J is TRBJ1-2; D is perhaps TRBD1 (5 bases). The germline V gene has CDR1 DFQATT and CDR2 SNEGSKA (reference sequence). The CDR3 contains 11 residues. The CDR3 here is CTDGGGYGYTF. CDR3 sequence (DNA): TGCACCGACGGGGGAGGCTATGGCTACACCTTC.

This clonotype was picked up many times. In DNA, the CDR3 is TGTGCCACCAGTGATTTGATGAACACTGAAGCTTTCTTT. Amino acid sequence: CATSDLMNTEAFF. The chain links TRBV24-1 to TRBJ1-1; D remains ambiguous. V was trimmed by 0 bases and J by 0 bases, leaving 1 base between them. CDR3 size: 13 residues. Germline CDR1 KGHDR, CDR2 SFDVKD.

This chain uses TRBV29-1 with TRBJ1-1; D gene uncertain. Germline loops: CDR1 SQVTM, CDR2 ANQGSEA. Trimming left V 3 bases short and J 2 bases short, with 13 bases between. CDR3 length: 14 residues. Here the CDR3 DNA reads TGCAGCGTTGAGGCGGGGTTTAGAAACACTGAAGCTTTCTTT. This encodes CSVEAGFRNTEAFF.

The chain uses TRBV6-5 and TRBJ2-5; 8 bases line up with TRBD2. There are 11 residues in the CDR3. With V trimmed by 11 bases and J by 5 bases, 4 bases remained unmatched. Germline V gene data show CDR1 as MNHEY and CDR2 as SVGAGI. The DNA of the CDR3 is TGTGCCGTAGCGGGGTTTGAGACCCAGTACTTC. This codes for CAVAGFETQYF.

This sequence joins TRBV10-3 and TRBJ1-3; D unresolved. The germline V and J ends were trimmed by 4 bases and 3 bases, with 7 bases remaining between them. Germline CDR1 is ENHRY and CDR2 is SYGVKD. CDR3 length equals 13 residues. CDR3 bases: TGTGCCATCAGTGGGTACGGTGGAAACACCATATATTTT. Translating it yields CAISGYGGNTIYF.

This chain uses TRBV9 with TRBJ2-5; 8 nucleotides match TRBD1. The CDR3 has 15 residues. The V segment lost 3 bases and the J segment 5 bases; nucleotides outside the gene matches: 9. Looked up from germline, CDR1 is SGDLS and CDR2 is YYNGEE. In nucleotides, the CDR3 is TGTGCCAGCAGCGACCGACAGGGGACTTGGGAGACCCAGTACTTC. Amino acids: CASSDRQGTWETQYF.

Points on this clonotype: The junction shows a germline mismatch at one end, possibly a read error. This chain links TRBV10-3 with TRBJ2-6; TRBD1 might be the D (5 bases). From germline, CDR1 is ENHRY and CDR2 SYGVKD. The CDR3 length is 16 residues. The CDR3 DNA reads TGTGCCATCAGTGACAGCGTCAATTCTGGGGCCAACGTCCCGACTTTC. Translating gives CAISDSVNSGANVPTF.

The rearrangement joins TRBV9 to TRBJ2-3, with 7 bases lining up with TRBD1. With V trimmed by 3 bases and J by 0 bases, 10 bases remained unmatched. The V gene's germline CDR1 is SGDLS and CDR2 YYNGEE. The CDR3 loop spans 17 amino acids. CDR3 loop: CASSASGTAPSTDTQYF. The CDR3 nucleotides are TGTGCCAGCAGCGCCTCCGGGACAGCTCCAAGCACAGATACGCAGTATTTT.

In this sample, this clonotype turned up a few times. This sequence joins TRBV7-2 and TRBJ1-1; D gene ambiguous. There are 15 residues in the CDR3. Trimming pared 5 bases from V and 5 bases from J, leaving 18 bases between. Germline V CDR1 and CDR2: SGHTA, FQGNSA. CDR3 loop: CASSPQGDTWTEAFF. In nucleotides, the CDR3 is TGTGCCAGCAGCCCCCAAGGAGACACGTGGACTGAAGCTTTCTTT.

This clonotype has ten or more counts. This chain links TRBV10-3 with TRBJ1-6, with D hard to call. Trimming stripped 4 bases from V and 7 bases from J, with 5 bases between. The CDR3 covers 12 residues. Looked up from germline, CDR1 is ENHRY and CDR2 is SYGVKD. CDR3 coding DNA: TGTGCCATCAGTGCGCCGAATTCACCCCTCCACTTT. Residues: CAISAPNSPLHF.

CDR3 sequence (DNA): TGTGCCAGCAGCCGATTGGGTTACGAGCAGTACTTC. The encoded protein is CASSRLGYEQYF. J is TRBJ2-7 and V is TRBV10-3, with D hard to call. With 10 bases removed from V and 4 bases from J, the gap between germline ends came to 14 bases. The germline gives CDR1 ENHRY, CDR2 SYGVKD. The CDR3 has 12 amino acids.

This clonotype was observed a handful of times. This chain connects TRBV25-1 to TRBJ2-3; D is perhaps TRBD2 (5 bases). The CDR3 runs 14 residues. Germline V gene lookup returns CDR1 MGHDK and CDR2 SYGVNS. The V gene lost 4 bases and the J gene lost 2 bases, with 10 bases spanning the gap. The CDR3 protein is CASSAGTHTDTQYF. The DNA of the CDR3 is TGTGCCAGCAGTGCGGGAACACACACAGATACGCAGTATTTT.

This clonotype was picked up a small number of times. This sequence joins TRBV19 and TRBJ2-7; no firm D call. The CDR3 has 13 amino acids. Germline V gene lookup returns CDR1 LNHDA and CDR2 SQIVND (reference sequence). Trimming removed 0 bases at V and 3 bases at J, with 6 bases between. The CDR3 DNA reads as TGTGCCAGTAGTATAGATAGAGGCTACGAGCAGTACTTC. This sequence encodes CASSIDRGYEQYF.

This clonotype was observed at least ten times. The rearrangement uses TRBV10-3 and TRBJ2-7; the D gene is possibly TRBD2 (6 bases). CDR3 size: 14 residues. Germline values: CDR1 ENHRY, CDR2 SYGVKD. V was pared by 2 bases and J by 6 bases, with 14 bases between. The CDR3 sequence is CAISEGGPDGEQYF. CDR3 DNA: TGTGCCATCAGTGAGGGAGGGCCGGACGGCGAGCAGTACTTC.

As regards this clonotype: A junction boundary mismatches the germline segment, possibly from a read error. The rearrangement uses TRBV29-1 and TRBJ2-7; no definite D call. CDR3 length equals 11 residues. Germline loops: CDR1 SQVTM, CDR2 ANQGSEA. The CDR3 DNA follows: TGCAGCGTTGGTAAGGAATACGAGCAGCACTTC. It yields the protein CSVGKEYEQHF.